A selection of T cell receptor beta chains follows, all from one sample in a study of T cell responses to AZD1222 COVID-19 vaccine. Assay: immunoSEQ multiplex PCR; the TCRdb copy retains only in-frame clones and omits some. Here the sample spans tens of thousands of clones, about 90% being singletons. The specimen comprised peripheral blood, sampled on day 0 of MenACWY control vaccination. The receptor set was obtained from an adult in good health. Both conserved end residues are part of each CDR3. The D gene is left open where the match is weak. A clone size is listed for some rows: how often the clone was seen (once, few, many), or a class if it is expanded.

clone_size	v_call	j_call	d_call	cdr3_nt	cdr3_aa
once	TRBV12-3/TRBV12-4	TRBJ1-1	-	TGTGCCAGCAGTCAGCAGGGGACTGAAGCTTTCTTT	CASSQQGTEAFF
-	TRBV29-1	TRBJ1-2	-	TGCAGCGTTGAGTCCGAACCATTAAATGGCTACACCTTC	CSVESEPLNGYTF
-	TRBV6-5	TRBJ1-5	-	TGTGCCAGCGGGGCAGGGACTTTCAATCAGCCCCAGCATTTT	CASGAGTFNQPQHF
-	TRBV30	TRBJ1-6	TRBD1	TGTGCCTGGAGGGCCGGGACAGGGGTCACACCCCTCCACTTT	CAWRAGTGVTPLHF
-	TRBV28	TRBJ1-1	-	TGTGCCAGCACAGTGGCAGTGAACACTGAAGCTTTCTTT	CASTVAVNTEAFF
-	TRBV6-1	TRBJ2-7	-	TGTGCCAGCAGTGACCCGGAAGGGACGGAGCAGTACTTC	CASSDPEGTEQYF
-	TRBV10-2	TRBJ1-5	-	TGCGCTGCAGGGACGGATCAGCCCCAGCATTTT	CAAGTDQPQHF
-	TRBV30	TRBJ1-1	TRBD1	TGTGCCCTTTGGACCCTAGGACAGGGGGTGAACACTGAAGCTTTCTTT	CALWTLGQGVNTEAFF
once	TRBV3-1/TRBV3-2	TRBJ1-1	-	TGTGCCAGCAGCCAAGTCGATAACACTGAAGCTTTCTTT	CASSQVDNTEAFF
-	TRBV7-6	TRBJ1-3	TRBD1	TGTGCCAGCAGCTCTTCCGGGACAGGCGTAAATGTCCGTGGAAACACCATATATTTT	CASSSSGTGVNVRGNTIYF
-	TRBV11-2	TRBJ1-4	-	TGTGCCAGCAGCGCCGGGACATCCAGTGAAAAACTGTTTTTT	CASSAGTSSEKLFF
-	TRBV6-5	TRBJ2-7	-	TGTGCCAGCACCCGTGAAGAGGCCCCCTACGAGCAGTACTTC	CASTREEAPYEQYF
-	TRBV5-5	TRBJ2-7	-	TGTGCCAGCAATCCCGGAAACGCCGTCTACGAGCAGTACTTC	CASNPGNAVYEQYF
-	TRBV2	TRBJ2-7	-	TGTGCCGCAGATATTCCGGGGAACGAGCAGTACTTC	CAADIPGNEQYF
-	TRBV7-8	TRBJ1-1	-	TGTGCCAGCAGCTTGGAATACATGAACACTGAAGCTTTCTTT	CASSLEYMNTEAFF
once	TRBV10-3	TRBJ2-1	TRBD1	TGTGCCATCAAGAGGGACAGGGGAGATTACAATGAGCAGTTCTTC	CAIKRDRGDYNEQFF
-	TRBV2	TRBJ1-1	-	TGTGCCAGCAGTTCAGGACAGTTCCGTGGAGCTTTCTTT	CASSSGQFRGAFF
once	TRBV7-9	TRBJ1-1	-	TGTGCCAGCAGCTTGGTAAAGCTGAACACTGAAGCTTTCTTT	CASSLVKLNTEAFF
once	TRBV5-1	TRBJ2-1	TRBD1	TGCGCCAGCAGCTCCGGGACAGGGGCCTACAATGAGCAGTTCTTC	CASSSGTGAYNEQFF
-	TRBV5-1	TRBJ2-2	-	TGCGCCAGCAGCTTAGCCGGGCCCGGGGAGCTGTTTTTT	CASSLAGPGELFF
-	TRBV19	TRBJ1-4	-	TGTGCCAGTAGTAAGAGGAGACAGGTTCCAGCAACTAATGAAAAACTGTTTTTT	CASSKRRQVPATNEKLFF
-	TRBV7-6	TRBJ2-3	TRBD2	TGTGCCAGCAGCTTGGTAGCTAGCGGGATTACAGATACGCAGTATTTT	CASSLVASGITDTQYF
once	TRBV4-1	TRBJ2-7	-	TGCGCCAGCAGCCAAGAGGACGGGTCCTACGAGCAGTACTTC	CASSQEDGSYEQYF
-	TRBV6-5	TRBJ2-1	TRBD1	TGTGCCAGCAGTTACACCGGGACAGACTACAATGAGCAGTTCTTC	CASSYTGTDYNEQFF
-	TRBV28	TRBJ2-1	-	TGTGCCAGCAGAGTGCCTAGAATCGATGAGCAGTTCTTC	CASRVPRIDEQFF
-	TRBV6-5	TRBJ2-7	-	TGTGCCAGCAGTTACTCGAATATGGGCGTCTACGAGCAGTACTTC	CASSYSNMGVYEQYF
-	TRBV6-5	TRBJ1-6	-	TGTGCCAGCACCCAACAGAGGGGAACGGGATCACCCCTCCACTTT	CASTQQRGTGSPLHF
few	TRBV7-9	TRBJ2-7	-	TGTGCCAGCAGCCCCGGTCCTTACGAGCAGTACTTC	CASSPGPYEQYF
-	TRBV7-9	TRBJ2-1	-	TGTGCCAGCAGCCCTGACTTGCGGATTCAGTTCTTC	CASSPDLRIQFF
-	TRBV6-5	TRBJ1-2	-	TGTGCCAGCAAGCCGTCGGGAACAGCCCTCTATGGCTACACCTTC	CASKPSGTALYGYTF
-	TRBV24-1	TRBJ2-3	-	TGTGCCACCAGTGAGGGTAGCGGCCACACAGATACGCAGTATTTT	CATSEGSGHTDTQYF
-	TRBV6-5	TRBJ2-2	-	TGTGCCAGCAGTTACGGATACACCGGGGAGCTGTTTTTT	CASSYGYTGELFF
once	TRBV18	TRBJ1-2	-	TGTGCCAGCTCCCCCGAACTGGGGGACTATGGCTACACCTTC	CASSPELGDYGYTF